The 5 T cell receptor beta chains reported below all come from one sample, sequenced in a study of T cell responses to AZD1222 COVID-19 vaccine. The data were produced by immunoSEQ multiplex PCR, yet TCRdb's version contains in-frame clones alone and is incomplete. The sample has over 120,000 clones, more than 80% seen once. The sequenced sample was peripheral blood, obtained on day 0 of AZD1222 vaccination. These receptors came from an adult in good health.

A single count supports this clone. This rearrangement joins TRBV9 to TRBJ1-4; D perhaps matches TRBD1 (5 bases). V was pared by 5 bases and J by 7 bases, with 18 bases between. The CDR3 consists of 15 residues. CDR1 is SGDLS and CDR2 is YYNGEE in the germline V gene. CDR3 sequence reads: CASSPFPGSSEKLFF. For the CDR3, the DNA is TGTGCCAGCAGTCCCTTCCCAGGGTCGAGTGAAAAACTGTTTTTT.

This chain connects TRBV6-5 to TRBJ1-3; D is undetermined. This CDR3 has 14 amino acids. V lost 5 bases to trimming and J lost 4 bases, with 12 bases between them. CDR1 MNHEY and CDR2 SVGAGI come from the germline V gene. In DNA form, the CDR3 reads TGTGCCAGCAGTCCCCGGACGGGGGGAAACACCATATATTTT. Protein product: CASSPRTGGNTIYF.

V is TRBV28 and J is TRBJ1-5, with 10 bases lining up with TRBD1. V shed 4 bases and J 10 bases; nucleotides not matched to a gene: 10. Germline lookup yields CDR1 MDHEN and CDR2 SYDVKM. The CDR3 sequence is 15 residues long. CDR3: CASSSPDRGRAPQHF. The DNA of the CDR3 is TGTGCCAGCAGTTCTCCCGACAGGGGGCGCGCACCCCAGCATTTT.

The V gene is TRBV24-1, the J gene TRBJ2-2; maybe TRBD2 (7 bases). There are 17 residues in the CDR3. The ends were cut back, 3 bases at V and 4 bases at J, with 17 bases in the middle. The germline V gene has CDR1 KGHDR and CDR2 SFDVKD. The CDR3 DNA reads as TGTGCCACCAGTGATAATTATGCGGGGGCGCCCACCGGGGAGCTGTTTTTT. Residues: CATSDNYAGAPTGELFF.

The CDR3 sequence: CASSPLSGGEEFVDTF. The CDR3 nucleotides are TGTGCCAGCTCACCACTTTCAGGGGGGGAGGAGTTCGTGGACACCTTC. The rearrangement joins TRBV18 to TRBJ1-2, with TRBD1 matching over 7 bases. V gave up 1 base and J gave up 12 bases; unmatched junction bases: 17. The CDR3 extends over 16 amino acids. Germline-derived CDR1 and CDR2 are KGHSH and LQKENI.